Listed here is a single T cell receptor (beta chain). The antigen remains unidentified. The trim removed 2 bases at V and 4 bases at J, leaving 8 bases unmatched. The CDR3 runs 17 residues. Per the germline V gene, CDR1 is LGHNA and CDR2 is YSLEER. These data are taken from a study of cytomegalovirus exposure and HLA in healthy donors. Across the whole study: The roughly 670 first-cohort repertoires shared a platform with the 120 or so validation repertoires, as reported in a later analysis. Findings and limits, study-wide: Usually a TCR sequence was rare, but some public TCRs were found in many donors. TCR beta chains numbering more than 150 were designated cytomegalovirus-associated. Per published reports, the classifier diagnosed cytomegalovirus status with high specificity and sensitivity.

Assay used: immunoSEQ multiplex PCR; TCRdb lists only in-frame clones, some missing. This sample has 220,000 or so clones, with 80% to 85% found just once. V gene TRBV4-3 combines with J gene TRBJ2-1; 10 bases align to TRBD2. The sequence derives from a woman in her twenties or thirties in good health and CMV-seropositive. The sequencing sample was made of PBMCs. The CDR3 is CASSQRGGLAEYNEQFF. The DNA for the CDR3 is TGCGCCAGCAGCCAAAGGGGAGGACTAGCGGAATACAATGAGCAGTTCTTC.